The clone carrying this TCR beta chain has ten or more counts. Indicated time point: persistent/refractory GD, antithyroid drugs over 5 years with positive TRAb. Preparation of the TCR library used RNA extracted from PBMCs. This sample was taken from a study of regulatory T cells in long-lasting Graves disease. The CDR3 sequence is 14 residues long. V was trimmed by 4 bases and J by 4 bases, leaving 11 bases between them. Germline values: CDR1 MDHEN, CDR2 SYDVKM. Arm-PCR with iRepertoire HTBI primers amplified the CDR3 regions for these TCR beta libraries. Each CDR3 protein gets one entry after TCRdb re-called the multiplex PCR reads with MiXCR. The sample lists a few hundred thousand distinct CDR3 sequences, roughly 23% occurring once.

This receptor was taken from a woman between 40 and 50 years old with Graves disease. V is TRBV28 and J is TRBJ1-5; perhaps TRBD1 as D (6 bases). The sequencing used peripheral blood mononuclear cells (PBMCs), collected when the disease was refractory, from a patient treated with antithyroid drugs. CDR3 sequence: CASSWGAGNQPQHF. In nucleotides, the CDR3 is TGTGCCAGCAGTTGGGGGGCCGGGAATCAGCCCCAGCATTTT.